These 5 T cell receptor beta chains share one sample of origin, sequenced in a study of blood T cell repertoires in COVID-19. Some clones are missing from TCRdb's copy, which holds only in-frame ones; the method was immunoSEQ multiplex PCR. The sample contains more than 200,000 clones, approximately 86% of which appear only once. The source material was peripheral blood. The receptor set was obtained from a woman aged 55 to 70 with COVID-19, enrolled during active disease.

The chain combines TRBV27 with TRBJ1-1, with D tentatively TRBD1 (5 bases). With 1 base removed from V and 4 bases from J, the gap between germline ends came to 16 bases. The CDR3 sequence is 16 residues long. CDR1 MNHEY and CDR2 SMNVEV come from the germline V gene (reference sequence). Here the CDR3 reads CASSLFGVGGVTEAFF. The CDR3 DNA sequence: TGTGCCAGCAGTTTATTCGGGGTCGGGGGTGTCACTGAAGCTTTCTTT.

Here the CDR3 reads CASSLMSGVAGANVLTF. The CDR3 DNA reads as TGTGCCAGCAGCTTGATGTCAGGGGTGGCTGGGGCCAACGTCCTGACTTTC. This rearrangement joins TRBV5-6 to TRBJ2-6; TRBD1 is a possible D gene (6 bases). The germline V gene has CDR1 SGHDT and CDR2 YYEEEE. The CDR3 spans 17 residues. V lost 1 base to trimming and J lost 2 bases, with 13 bases between them.

The chain uses TRBV9 and TRBJ2-1; 7 bases are shared with TRBD1. The junction had 8 bases not matched to a gene; V was cut back by 3 bases and J by 8 bases. CDR1 is SGDLS, CDR2 YYNGEE, per germline. The CDR3 runs to 14 residues. Here the CDR3 DNA reads TGTGCCAGCAGCGAAGGACAGGTTATGTATGAGCAGTTCTTC. The encoded protein is CASSEGQVMYEQFF.

The chain recombines TRBV2 with TRBJ1-5; 7 nucleotides align to TRBD1. Germline CDR1 is SNHLY and CDR2 is FYNNEI. The CDR3 is made up of 15 amino acids. The J segment lost 0 bases and the V segment lost 6 bases, leaving 5 bases of the junction unmatched. The DNA for the CDR3 is TGTGCCAGCAGCTGGGACAGTTATAGCAATCAGCCCCAGCATTTT. It is translated as CASSWDSYSNQPQHF.

The chain couples TRBV3-1 (or the pseudogene TRBV3-2) to TRBJ2-1; D perhaps matches TRBD2 (7 bases). Trimming shortened V by 0 bases and J by 5 bases, and 14 bases separated the two germline ends. The germline CDR1 and CDR2 sequences are LGHDT and YNNKEL (reference sequence). CDR3 length equals 16 residues. The CDR3 DNA reads TGTGCCAGCAGCCAAGAAGGGGGGGATTGGCACAATGAGCAGTTCTTC. This encodes CASSQEGGDWHNEQFF.